This T cell receptor (beta chain) was documented in a study of T cells after yellow fever vaccination. In the study overall: With SMART-Seq v4 Ultra Low Input, the fractions containing low cell numbers were prepared.

Comments on this clonotype: Its antigen remains unknown.

General study findings and limits: Peak timing came faster in the weaker secondary response, day 5 versus 15. Among primary-vaccination clones, most reappeared after the booster, at roughly 95% for CD4 and approximately 90% for CD8.

It was through 5'RACE template switching that TCR cDNA was made, with a universal primer site and UMIs added. TCRdb re-called the 5' RACE reads with MiXCR, one entry per CDR3 protein. The table has 450,000 to 650,000 distinct CDR3 sequences, just over 20% seen once; the top ten hold about 15%. V lost 4 bases to trimming and J lost 1 base, with 9 bases between them. Looked up from germline, CDR1 is SGHRS and CDR2 is YFSETQ. The length of the CDR3 is 15 residues. The sequence was obtained from a young man who received the YFV17D yellow fever vaccine. The rearrangement links TRBV5-1 to TRBJ2-6; the D call may be TRBD1 or TRBD2 (5 bases each). The sequencing used PBMCs, collected about 20 days after the first yellow fever vaccination. The CDR3 region is CASSEGQSGANVLTF. The CDR3 nucleotides are TGCGCCAGCAGCGAGGGGCAGTCTGGGGCCAACGTCCTGACTTTC.